The sequence of this T cell receptor (beta chain) was determined in a study of CD8 T cells in Susac syndrome. Random hexamers primed reverse transcription of 0.5 to 1 ug RNA. TCRdb fed the immunoSEQ multiplex PCR reads into MiXCR, producing one record per CDR3 protein. The sample yields under 150,000 distinct CDR3 sequences, approximately 90% seen once. From germline, CDR1 is KGHDR and CDR2 SFDVKD. With 4 bases removed from V and 3 bases from J, the gap between germline ends came to 5 bases. The CDR3 sequence is 13 residues long. The authors sequenced TCR beta from blood CD8+ and CD4+ T cells. This chain links TRBV24-1 with TRBJ2-2; no reliable D call. The specimen sequenced was CD8+ T cells from PBMCs. The origin of this receptor is a human donor with multiple sclerosis. CDR3 sequence reads: CATSDLYTGELFF. Here the CDR3 DNA reads TGTGCCACCAGTGACTTGTACACCGGGGAGCTGTTTTTT.